These 29 T cell receptor beta chains share one sample of origin, sequenced in a study of control samples from healthy donors and cancer patients. Sequencing was performed with immunoSEQ multiplex PCR; in TCRdb, only in-frame clones are kept and a portion is missing. The repertoire holds over 150,000 clones, with 94% as singletons. The sequenced sample was blood. The origin of the receptors is a man in his forties or fifties in good health.

The rearrangement links TRBV29-1 to TRBJ1-4, with D perhaps TRBD1 (5 bases). Trimming left V 4 bases short and J 7 bases short, with 13 bases between. CDR1 SQVTM and CDR2 ANQGSEA come from the germline V gene. The CDR3 runs 13 residues. The CDR3 reads CSVAGGFSEKLFF. CDR3 coding DNA: TGCAGCGTTGCCGGGGGATTTTCTGAAAAACTGTTTTTT.

A single count supports this clone. The CDR3 DNA reads TGTGCCAGCACCCAAGGAGGGGGCAATCAGCCCCAGCATTTT. It codes for CASTQGGGNQPQHF. The rearrangement joins TRBV28 to TRBJ1-5, with TRBD1 as a possible D gene (5 bases). The V end was cut by 7 bases, the J end by 2 bases, with 12 bases between. Germline values: CDR1 MDHEN, CDR2 SYDVKM. The CDR3 totals 14 residues.

The chain couples TRBV3-1 (or the pseudogene TRBV3-2) to TRBJ1-2, with 7 bases matching TRBD1. Germline assignment: CDR1 LGHDT and CDR2 YNNKEL (reference sequence). The trim removed 0 bases at V and 4 bases at J, leaving 2 bases unmatched. CDR3 length equals 14 residues. The CDR3 reads CASSQETGSYGYTF. The CDR3 bases are TGTGCCAGCAGCCAAGAGACAGGGTCCTATGGCTACACCTTC.

The chain employs TRBV19 and TRBJ1-1; D is perhaps TRBD1 (6 bases). Germline V gene data show CDR1 as LNHDA and CDR2 as SQIVND (reference sequence). Trimming shortened V by 6 bases and J by 1 base, and 9 bases separated the two germline ends. The CDR3 consists of 13 residues. The CDR3 sequence is CASSATGNTEAFF. The CDR3 nucleotides are TGTGCCAGTAGCGCGACAGGGAACACTGAAGCTTTCTTT.

The rearrangement uses TRBV24-1 and TRBJ2-3; D is uncertain. Trimming took off 1 base at V and 2 bases at J, with 6 bases between the two ends. Germline V gene data show CDR1 as KGHDR and CDR2 as SFDVKD. The CDR3 length is 14 residues. The CDR3 reads CATSDFKVTDTQYF. The CDR3 DNA reads as TGTGCCACCAGTGATTTCAAGGTCACAGATACGCAGTATTTT.

The chain links TRBV18 to TRBJ2-7; D gene uncertain. V was pared by 2 bases and J by 3 bases, with 8 bases between. Germline values: CDR1 KGHSH, CDR2 LQKENI. This CDR3 is 13 amino acids long. The CDR3 spells CASSPSPVYEQYF. In nucleotides, the CDR3 is TGTGCCAGCTCACCAAGTCCAGTCTACGAGCAGTACTTC.

The gene calls are TRBV5-1 and TRBJ2-7, with no clear D. V dropped 0 bases and J dropped 2 bases, with 9 bases sitting between them. CDR1 SGHRS and CDR2 YFSETQ come from the germline V gene. This CDR3 is 14 amino acids long. The chain's CDR3 is CASSLAQGTYEQYF. The DNA of the CDR3 is TGCGCCAGCAGCTTGGCCCAAGGGACCTACGAGCAGTACTTC.

The chain uses TRBV19 and TRBJ1-1, with 11 bases that match TRBD1. The CDR3 runs 15 residues. In germline, CDR1 is LNHDA, CDR2 SQIVND (reference sequence). Trimming removed 7 bases from V and 4 bases from J; junction bases left unmatched: 8. The CDR3 region is CASIWTGGSSTEAFF. Written as DNA, the CDR3 is TGTGCCAGTATTTGGACAGGGGGCTCGAGCACTGAAGCTTTCTTT.

With regard to this clone: Other DNA sequences within the sample encode an identical CDR3. The V call is TRBV27, the J call TRBJ1-1, with D hard to call. Trimming took 3 bases from V and 2 from J, leaving 7 bases between them. Germline V lookup: CDR1 MNHEY, CDR2 SMNVEV (reference sequence). The CDR3 has 13 residues. The CDR3 nucleotides are TGTGCCAGCAGTTTGGCAGCAAACACTGAAGCTTTCTTT. It is translated as CASSLAANTEAFF.

The chain employs TRBV5-1 and TRBJ2-7; a possible D gene is TRBD1 (5 bases). In germline, CDR1 is SGHRS, CDR2 YFSETQ. The CDR3 totals 13 residues. Trimming left V 2 bases short and J 3 bases short, with 9 bases between. CDR3 sequence (DNA): TGCGCCAGCAGCTTTTCAGGGAACTACGAGCAGTACTTC. The encoded protein is CASSFSGNYEQYF.

The gene calls are TRBV6-2 or TRBV6-3 and TRBJ1-1; D possibly corresponds to TRBD1 (5 bases). V was cut by 2 bases and J by 2 bases, with 15 bases left in between. The CDR3 extends over 16 amino acids. Germline V gene lookup returns CDR1 MNHEY and CDR2 SVGEGT. The CDR3 bases are TGTGCCAGCAGTTACGCGCCCAGACAGATCAACACTGAAGCTTTCTTT. Protein: CASSYAPRQINTEAFF.

The rearrangement links TRBV6-5 to TRBJ1-4; D call uncertain. V was cut by 8 bases and J by 5 bases, with 3 bases left in between. The CDR3 totals 10 residues. The germline V gene has CDR1 MNHEY and CDR2 SVGAGI. This chain's CDR3 is CASGNEKLFF. DNA of the CDR3: TGTGCCAGCGGCAATGAAAAACTGTTTTTT.

Only one count was recorded for this clone. This chain uses TRBV6-5 with TRBJ2-1, with 8 bases aligning to TRBD2. The CDR3 has 13 amino acids. V was pared by 3 bases and J by 7 bases, with 2 bases of the junction left unmatched. The germline V gene has CDR1 MNHEY and CDR2 SVGAGI. The CDR3 DNA reads TGTGCCAGCAGTTATCCTAGCGGGAATGAGCAGTTCTTC. Translated: CASSYPSGNEQFF.

This chain uses TRBV19 with TRBJ1-6, with D tentatively TRBD1 (5 bases). CDR1 is LNHDA, CDR2 SQIVND, per germline (reference sequence). The CDR3 totals 16 residues. V lost 3 bases to trimming and J lost 9 bases, with 18 bases between them. The CDR3 is CASSIVRDFGGSPLHF. In DNA form, the CDR3 reads TGTGCCAGTAGTATTGTTAGGGACTTCGGCGGTTCACCCCTCCACTTT.

This chain connects TRBV6-2 or TRBV6-3 to TRBJ2-1; TRBD2 might be the D (6 bases). Looked up from germline, CDR1 is MNHEY and CDR2 is SVGEGT. The CDR3 runs 15 residues. The V gene lost 5 bases and the J gene lost 2 bases, with 13 bases spanning the gap. CDR3 sequence: CASSGSAGTYNEQFF. The DNA of the CDR3 is TGTGCCAGCAGTGGCTCGGCGGGAACCTACAATGAGCAGTTCTTC.

The chain uses TRBV6-2 or TRBV6-3 and TRBJ1-1; maybe TRBD1 (6 bases). The CDR3 extends over 13 amino acids. Germline V lookup: CDR1 MNHEY, CDR2 SVGEGT. Trimming took 2 bases from V and 5 from J, leaving 9 bases between them. The CDR3, as DNA: TGTGCCAGCAGTTACCGGGACATAACTGAAGCTTTCTTT. Its protein is CASSYRDITEAFF.

This clone has a handful of counts. This sequence joins TRBV19 and TRBJ2-5; D might be TRBD2 (6 bases). CDR1 and CDR2 from the germline V gene are LNHDA and SQIVND (reference sequence). Trimming removed 5 bases at V and 8 bases at J, with 18 bases between. This CDR3 region has 14 residues. CDR3 region: CASSPRGEADTQYF. Here the CDR3 DNA reads TGTGCCAGTAGTCCCCGCGGGGAGGCCGATACCCAGTACTTC.

The V call is TRBV19, the J call TRBJ1-2; D unresolved. V was clipped by 2 bases and J by 8 bases, with 9 bases between them. The CDR3 spans 12 residues. Germline V gene lookup returns CDR1 LNHDA and CDR2 SQIVND (reference sequence). CDR3: CASSISASGYTF. CDR3 in DNA: TGTGCCAGTAGTATAAGTGCGTCGGGCTACACCTTC.

This sequence joins TRBV6-5 and TRBJ1-2, with D perhaps TRBD1 (6 bases). Germline CDR1 is MNHEY and CDR2 is SVGAGI. V was trimmed by 7 bases and J by 4 bases, leaving 13 bases between them. CDR3 length: 13 residues. This chain's CDR3 is CASTPGDGYGYTF. CDR3 bases: TGTGCCAGCACGCCAGGGGATGGCTATGGCTACACCTTC.

The chain links TRBV6-5 to TRBJ1-5; 7 bases align to TRBD1. Germline loops: CDR1 MNHEY, CDR2 SVGAGI. This CDR3 has 14 amino acids. J lost 6 bases, V lost 6 bases, and 8 bases had no gene match. The CDR3 spells CASSYTGVGQPQHF. CDR3 DNA: TGTGCCAGCAGCTACACAGGGGTAGGTCAGCCCCAGCATTTT.

A single count supports this clone. This chain links TRBV2 with TRBJ2-3; 12 nucleotides align to TRBD2. The CDR3 runs 17 residues. CDR1 and CDR2 (germline): SNHLY, FYNNEI. V trimming: 6 bases; J trimming: 2 bases; junction bases outside the gene matches: 9. As DNA, the CDR3 is TGTGCCAGCAGGCCTATGACTAGCGGGGGACACACAGATACGCAGTATTTT. It translates to CASRPMTSGGHTDTQYF. Based on the CDR3 plus reference TRBV2 and TRBJ2-3, the full variable domain is EPEVTQTPSHQVTQMGQEVILRCVPISNHLYFYWYRQILGQKVEFLVSFYNNEISEKSEIFDDQFSVERPDGSNFTLKIRSTKLEDSAMYFCASRPMTSGGHTDTQYFGPGTRLTVL.

CDR3 sequence: CASSVVLSYEQYF. In DNA, the CDR3 is TGTGCCAGCAGTGTAGTACTTTCCTACGAGCAGTACTTC. The chain carries TRBV2 and TRBJ2-7; D uncertain. CDR3 length equals 13 residues. Looked up from germline, CDR1 is SNHLY and CDR2 is FYNNEI. With 4 bases removed from V and 1 base from J, the gap between germline ends came to 8 bases.

The CDR3 DNA reads TGTGCCAGCAGCTTAGTAGGGACAGGGGGTAACTATGGCTACACCTTC. It specifies CASSLVGTGGNYGYTF. The gene calls are TRBV11-2 and TRBJ1-2; TRBD1 matches at 11 bases. The V segment lost 1 base and the J segment 1 base; nucleotides outside the gene matches: 2. The germline gives CDR1 SGHAT, CDR2 FQNNGV. This CDR3 region has 16 residues. The variable domain in full, with the rest retrieved from reference TRBV11-2 and TRBJ1-2, is EAGVAQSPRYKIIEKRQSVAFWCNPISGHATLYWYQQILGQGPKLLIQFQNNGVVDDSQLPKDRFSAERLKGVDSTLKIQPAKLEDSAVYLCASSLVGTGGNYGYTFGSGTRLTVV.

With regard to this clone: Other DNA sequences within the sample encode an identical CDR3. The chain uses TRBV7-3 and TRBJ1-1; no reliable D call. Between the trimmed V and J ends, which lost 0 bases and 3 bases, there was a span of 5 bases. The CDR3 has 13 residues. Germline V CDR1 and CDR2: SGHTA, FQGTGA. The CDR3 protein is CASSLTRDTEAFF. The CDR3 bases are TGTGCCAGCAGCTTAACCCGGGACACTGAAGCTTTCTTT.

The rearrangement links TRBV7-2 to TRBJ2-3; perhaps D is TRBD1 or TRBD2 (6 bases each). The germline V gene encodes CDR1 SGHTA and CDR2 FQGNSA. This CDR3 comprises 13 residues. V was pared by 6 bases and J by 6 bases, with 13 bases between. CDR3 coding DNA: TGTGCCAGCAGGAAATTCGGGGGCGATACGCAGTATTTT. Protein sequence: CASRKFGGDTQYF.

The chain joins TRBV6-2 or TRBV6-3 to TRBJ1-1; a possible D gene is TRBD1 (5 bases). Germline CDR1 and CDR2: MNHEY and SVGEGT. This CDR3 spans 14 amino acids. V dropped 2 bases and J dropped 3 bases, with 10 bases sitting between them. The CDR3 loop reads CASSYGGIDTEAFF. The CDR3 DNA follows: TGTGCCAGCAGTTACGGGGGTATCGACACTGAAGCTTTCTTT.

The chain is built from TRBV6-6 and TRBJ1-6; D uncertain. Trimming pared 2 bases from V and 4 bases from J, leaving 9 bases between. CDR3 size: 15 residues. CDR1 and CDR2 (germline): MNHNY, SVGAGI (reference sequence). The chain's CDR3 is CASSYETLYNSPLHF. The CDR3 coding sequence is TGTGCCAGCAGTTACGAGACACTTTATAATTCACCCCTCCACTTT.

The chain couples TRBV25-1 to TRBJ1-4; D ambiguous. Germline loops: CDR1 MGHDK, CDR2 SYGVNS. This CDR3 is 16 amino acids long. V lost 1 base and J lost 0, with 9 bases in between. CDR3 region: CASSESQPPTNEKLFF. The CDR3 DNA follows: TGTGCCAGCAGTGAATCCCAGCCCCCAACTAATGAAAAACTGTTTTTT.

The chain has TRBV7-9 and TRBJ2-7; 7 nucleotides match TRBD1. This CDR3 is built from 15 residues. Trimming took 1 base from V and 1 from J; bases not matched to a gene: 4. In germline, CDR1 is SEHNR, CDR2 FQNEAQ (reference sequence). In DNA, the CDR3 is TGTGCCAGCAGCTTAGAAGGGGGCGCATCCTACGAGCAGTACTTC. Translated, it gives CASSLEGGASYEQYF.